This T cell receptor beta chain was sequenced for a study of OX40 agonist ivuxolimab in advanced cancers. Study information: Two cutaneous melanoma patients and one hepatocellular carcinoma patient, three in all, had partial responses.

CDR1 and CDR2 from the germline V gene are SGHTA and FQGTGA. After removal of 4 bases from V and 7 bases from J, the junction contained 2 bases not matched to a gene. This CDR3 is 13 amino acids long. Libraries were prepared by immunoSEQ multiplex PCR; TCRdb keeps only in-frame clonotypes and omits some of them. In the table there are approximately 120,000 clones, 92% of which are singletons. Peripheral blood came from all dose cohorts at three timepoints. This clone was recorded once. The chain combines TRBV7-3 with TRBJ2-1; 9 bases agree with TRBD1. The starting material was CD4+ or CD8+ T cells sorted from blood, obtained in a trial of the OX40 agonist ivuxolimab. The TCR sequence derives from an adult with an advanced solid tumor such as melanoma, head and neck, liver or kidney cancer. The chain's CDR3 is CASSSTGGNEQFF. CDR3 nucleotide sequence: TGTGCCAGCAGCTCGACAGGGGGGAATGAGCAGTTCTTC.